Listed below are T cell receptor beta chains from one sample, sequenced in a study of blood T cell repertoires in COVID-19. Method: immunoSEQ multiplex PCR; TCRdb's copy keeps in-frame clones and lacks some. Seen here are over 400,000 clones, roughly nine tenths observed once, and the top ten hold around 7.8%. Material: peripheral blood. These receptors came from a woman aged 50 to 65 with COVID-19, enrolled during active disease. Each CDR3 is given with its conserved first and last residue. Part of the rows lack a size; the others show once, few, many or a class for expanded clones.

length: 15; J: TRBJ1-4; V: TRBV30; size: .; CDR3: CAWSTGNVGNEKLFF
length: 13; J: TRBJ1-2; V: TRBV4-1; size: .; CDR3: CASSPRSGYGYTF
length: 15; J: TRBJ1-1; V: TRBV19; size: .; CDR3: CASSPHRVANTEAFF
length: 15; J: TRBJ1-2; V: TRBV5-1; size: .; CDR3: CASSAGQDSAYGYTF
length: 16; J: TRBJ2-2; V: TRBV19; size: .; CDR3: CASTRTPIANTGELFF
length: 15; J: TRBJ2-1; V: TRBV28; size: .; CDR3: CASSFRAGTGNEQFF
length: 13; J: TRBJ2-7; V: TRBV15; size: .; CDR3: CATSRAWPYEQYF
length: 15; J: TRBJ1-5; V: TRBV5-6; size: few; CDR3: CATSFGGGSNQPQHF
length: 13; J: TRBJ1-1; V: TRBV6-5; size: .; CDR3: CASSYGHNTEAFF
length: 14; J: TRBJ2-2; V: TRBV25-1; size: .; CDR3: CASRANRDTGELFF
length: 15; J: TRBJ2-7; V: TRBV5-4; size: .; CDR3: CASSPGTGGSYEQYF
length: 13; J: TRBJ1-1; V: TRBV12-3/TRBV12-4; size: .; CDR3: CASSFQGGTEAFF
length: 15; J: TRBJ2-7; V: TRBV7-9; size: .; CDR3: CASSPPGVQRGEQYF
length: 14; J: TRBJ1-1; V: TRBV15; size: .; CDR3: CATSREGRATEAFF
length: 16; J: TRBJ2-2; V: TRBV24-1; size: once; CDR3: CATSDPSAKNTGELFF
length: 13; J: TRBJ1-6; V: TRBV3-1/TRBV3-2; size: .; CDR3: CASGAGGDSPLHF
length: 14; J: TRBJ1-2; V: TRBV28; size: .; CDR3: CASSPRDRPYGYTF
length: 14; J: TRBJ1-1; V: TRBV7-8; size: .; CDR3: CASSLVGTSTEAFF
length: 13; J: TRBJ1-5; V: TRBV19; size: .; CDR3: CASSQQGNQPQHF
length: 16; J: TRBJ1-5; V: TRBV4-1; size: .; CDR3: CASSQDRGEYNQPQHF
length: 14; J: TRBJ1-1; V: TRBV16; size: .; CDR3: CASSQGLVNTEAFF
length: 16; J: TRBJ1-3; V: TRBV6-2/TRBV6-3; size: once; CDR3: CASSYEGGRSGNTIYF
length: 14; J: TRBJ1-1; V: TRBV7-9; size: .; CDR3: CASSLSGMNTEAFF
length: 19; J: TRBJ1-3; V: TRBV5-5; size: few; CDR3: CASSLAPGTGAFSGNTIYF
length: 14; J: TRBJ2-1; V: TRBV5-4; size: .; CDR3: CASKGGGPYNEQFF
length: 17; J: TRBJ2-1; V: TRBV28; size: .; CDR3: CASSVTTSGGAKNEQFF
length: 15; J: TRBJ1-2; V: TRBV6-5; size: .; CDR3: CASSSPREGIYGYTF
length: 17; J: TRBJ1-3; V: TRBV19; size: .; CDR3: CASSRTAGQKNGNTIYF
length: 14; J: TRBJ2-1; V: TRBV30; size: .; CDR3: CAWHGGLADNEQFF
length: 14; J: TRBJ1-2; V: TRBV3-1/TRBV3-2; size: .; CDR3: CASSQDVGHRGYTF
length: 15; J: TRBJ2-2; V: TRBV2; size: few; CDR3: CASRARDRVGGELFF
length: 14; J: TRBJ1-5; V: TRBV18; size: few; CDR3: CASSPGQNNQPQHF
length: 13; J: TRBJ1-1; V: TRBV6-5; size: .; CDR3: CASSSDSHTEAFF
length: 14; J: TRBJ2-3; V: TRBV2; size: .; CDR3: CASNQVLSTDTQYF
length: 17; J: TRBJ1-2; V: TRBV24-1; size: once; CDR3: CATSDGGTDRSHYGYTF
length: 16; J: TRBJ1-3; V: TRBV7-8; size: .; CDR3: CASSFPPRGQGNTIYF
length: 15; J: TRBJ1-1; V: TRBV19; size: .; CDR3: CASSSPGTGLAEAFF
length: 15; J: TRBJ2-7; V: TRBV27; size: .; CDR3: CASSLLGLADYEQYF
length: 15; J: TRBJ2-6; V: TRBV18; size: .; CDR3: CASSPMTGGANVLTF
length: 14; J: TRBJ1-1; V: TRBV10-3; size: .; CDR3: CAISENRENSEAFF
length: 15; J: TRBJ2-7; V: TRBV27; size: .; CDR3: CASSAHGQGAFEQYF
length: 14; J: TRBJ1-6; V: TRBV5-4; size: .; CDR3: CASSFFPEDSPLHF
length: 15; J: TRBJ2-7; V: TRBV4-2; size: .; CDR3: CASSQGGTVSYEQYF
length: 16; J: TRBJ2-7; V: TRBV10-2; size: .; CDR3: CASSESTGAGGVEQYF
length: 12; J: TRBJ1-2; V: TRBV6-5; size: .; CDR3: CASSSRDRDYTF
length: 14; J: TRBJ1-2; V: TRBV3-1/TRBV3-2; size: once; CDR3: CASSHLSGDYGYTF
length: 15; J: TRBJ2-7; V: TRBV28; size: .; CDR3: CASSFRRGTPYEQYF
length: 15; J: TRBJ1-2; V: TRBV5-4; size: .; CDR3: CASSFEGGANYGYTF
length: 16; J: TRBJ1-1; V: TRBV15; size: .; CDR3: CATSRSVLFRVTEAFF
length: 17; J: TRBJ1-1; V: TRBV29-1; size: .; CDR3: CSVEGVLRGAMNTEAFF
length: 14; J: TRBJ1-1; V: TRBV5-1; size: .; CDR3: CASSRGQLNTEAFF
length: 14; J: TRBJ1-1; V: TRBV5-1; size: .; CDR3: CASSLLQANTEAFF
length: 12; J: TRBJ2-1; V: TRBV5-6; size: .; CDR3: CASSPGTRGSLF
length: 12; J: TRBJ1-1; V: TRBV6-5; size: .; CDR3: CASSYIGQGAFF